These 6 T cell receptor beta chains came from one sample sequenced in a study of blood T cells in healthy people across ages. Then a second PCR, running about 6 to 11 cycles, was carried out with a sample-barcoded 5' primer and a J-beta primer mix. TCRdb passed the 5' RACE reads through MiXCR, listing each CDR3 protein once. The sample has 500,000 to 650,000 distinct CDR3 sequences, around 27% seen once. This sample also appeared in a second study, on T cells of mothers and their children.

Sequenced material: blood. Receptors were obtained from a boy aged 2-9 years in good health.

This clonotype occurred a few times. The rearrangement uses TRBV21-1 and TRBJ2-5; the table assigns TRBD1, which was not confirmed against the DNA. TRBV21-1 is termed a pseudogene. The CDR3 is made up of 13 amino acids. As DNA, the CDR3 is TGTGCCAGCAGCAAGGGCGCGTACGGGACCCAGTACTTC. Translated, it gives CASSKGAYGTQYF.

The chain has TRBV5-1 and TRBJ2-1; TRBD2 aligns across 11 bases. The V gene's germline CDR1 is SGHRS and CDR2 YFSETQ. The CDR3 extends over 17 amino acids. V lost 1 base, J lost 7 bases, and 10 bases stayed unmatched. In DNA, the CDR3 is TGCGCCAGCAGCTTGATAGCGGGGGGGCCGGGTAGAAATGAGCAGTTCTTC. It codes for CASSLIAGGPGRNEQFF.

This clonotype was counted ten times or more. This sequence joins TRBV12-3 or TRBV12-4 and TRBJ2-5, with 7 bases aligning to TRBD1. J lost 3 bases, V lost 6 bases, and 4 bases had no gene match. The CDR3 runs 13 residues. Written as DNA, the CDR3 is TGTGCCAGCAGATTTCAGGGGGAAGAGACCCAGTACTTC. It specifies CASRFQGEETQYF.

This clonotype has only a few counts. This chain uses TRBV5-5 with TRBJ1-1; D is unclear. The CDR3 is 14 residues long. The germline V and J ends were trimmed by 1 base and 0 bases, with 7 bases remaining between them. The germline V gene has CDR1 SGHKS and CDR2 YYEKEE (reference sequence). In nucleotides, the CDR3 is TGTGCCAGCAGCTTGCAGGTCTTGAACACTGAAGCTTTCTTT. The encoded protein is CASSLQVLNTEAFF.

This clonotype showed up just a few times. This chain links TRBV15 with TRBJ1-1; D is undetermined. Germline V lookup: CDR1 LNHNV, CDR2 YYDKDF (reference sequence). The germline V and J ends were trimmed by 0 bases and 0 bases, with 11 bases remaining between them. The CDR3 is 16 amino acids. CDR3 in amino acids: CATSRDVWLLNTEAFF. CDR3 nucleotide sequence: TGTGCCACCAGCAGAGATGTCTGGCTTTTGAACACTGAAGCTTTCTTT.

The J gene is TRBJ2-7, the V gene TRBV7-2; tentatively, D is TRBD1 (7 bases). Trimming removed 6 bases from V and 3 bases from J, with 15 bases in between. Germline V CDR1 and CDR2: SGHTA, FQGNSA. The length of the CDR3 is 14 residues. CDR3 amino acids: CASSSQGGDYEQYF. The CDR3 bases are TGTGCCAGCAGTTCCCAGGGGGGCGACTACGAGCAGTACTTC.